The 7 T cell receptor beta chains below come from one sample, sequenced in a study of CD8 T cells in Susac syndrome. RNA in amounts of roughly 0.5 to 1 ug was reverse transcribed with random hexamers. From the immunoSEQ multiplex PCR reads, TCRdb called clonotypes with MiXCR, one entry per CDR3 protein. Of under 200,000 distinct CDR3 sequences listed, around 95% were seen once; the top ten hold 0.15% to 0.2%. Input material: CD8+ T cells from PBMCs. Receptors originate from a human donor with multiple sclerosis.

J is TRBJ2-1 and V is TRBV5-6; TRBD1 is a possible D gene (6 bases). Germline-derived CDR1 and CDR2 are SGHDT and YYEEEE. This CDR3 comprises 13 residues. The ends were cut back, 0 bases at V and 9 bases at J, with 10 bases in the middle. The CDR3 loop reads CASSLDTGPEQFF. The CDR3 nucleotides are TGTGCCAGCAGCTTGGATACAGGGCCTGAGCAGTTCTTC.

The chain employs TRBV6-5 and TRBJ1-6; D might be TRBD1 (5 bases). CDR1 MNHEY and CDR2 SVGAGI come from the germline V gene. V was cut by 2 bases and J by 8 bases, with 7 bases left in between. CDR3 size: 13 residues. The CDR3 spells CASSYGGHSPLHF. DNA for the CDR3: TGTGCCAGCAGTTACGGGGGTCATTCACCCCTCCACTTT.

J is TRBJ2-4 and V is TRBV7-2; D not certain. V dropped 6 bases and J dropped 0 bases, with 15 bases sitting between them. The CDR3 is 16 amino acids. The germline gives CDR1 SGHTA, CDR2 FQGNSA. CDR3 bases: TGTGCCAGCAGAAACATCGGCGGCAGAGCCAAAAACATTCAGTACTTC. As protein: CASRNIGGRAKNIQYF. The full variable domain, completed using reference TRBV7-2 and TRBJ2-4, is GAGVSQSPSNKVTEKGKDVELRCDPISGHTALYWYRQSLGQGLEFLIYFQGNSAPDKSGLPSDRFSAERTGGSVSTLTIQRTQQEDSAVYLCASRNIGGRAKNIQYFGAGTRLSVL.

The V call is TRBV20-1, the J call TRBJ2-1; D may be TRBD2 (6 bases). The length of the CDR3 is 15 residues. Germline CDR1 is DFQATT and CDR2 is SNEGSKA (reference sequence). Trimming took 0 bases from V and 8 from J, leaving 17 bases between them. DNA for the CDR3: TGCAGTGCTAGAGATTTCCAGGAGGGTCAGTATGAGCAGTTCTTC. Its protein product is CSARDFQEGQYEQFF.

The CDR3 spells CATSRGRQNSNQPQHF. CDR3 nucleotides: TGTGCCACCAGCAGAGGAAGACAGAATAGCAATCAGCCCCAGCATTTT. The genes are TRBV15 and TRBJ1-5; D is possibly TRBD1 (5 bases). V was trimmed by 1 base and J by 0 bases, leaving 10 bases between them. Per germline, CDR1 LNHNV and CDR2 YYDKDF (reference sequence). The CDR3 has 16 amino acids.

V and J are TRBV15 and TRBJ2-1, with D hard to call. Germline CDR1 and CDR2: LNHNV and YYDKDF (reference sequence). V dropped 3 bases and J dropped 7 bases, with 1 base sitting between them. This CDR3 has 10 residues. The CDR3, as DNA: TGTGCCACCAGCAGGAATGAGCAGTTCTTC. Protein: CATSRNEQFF.

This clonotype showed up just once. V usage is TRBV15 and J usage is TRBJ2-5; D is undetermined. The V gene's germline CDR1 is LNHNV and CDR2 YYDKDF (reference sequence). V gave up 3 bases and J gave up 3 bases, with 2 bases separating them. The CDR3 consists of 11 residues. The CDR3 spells CATSSKETQYF. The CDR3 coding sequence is TGTGCCACCAGCAGCAAAGAGACCCAGTACTTC.